This T cell receptor (beta chain) is from a study of response to subunit inactivated influenza vaccine. Study outcomes and limitations: Authors suggested each seasonal influenza vaccination recruits few new T cells.

This CDR3 is built from 15 residues. The V gene's germline CDR1 is SEHNR and CDR2 FQNEAQ (reference sequence). V was clipped by 3 bases and J by 5 bases; unmatched bases: 8. A single record per CDR3 protein comes from TCRdb applying MiXCR to the RT-PCR reads. The repertoire holds a few hundred thousand distinct CDR3 sequences, approximately 15% seen once, with 11% in the top ten. The table lists this clonotype with a count of one. Antigen: not known. The chain is built from TRBV7-9 and TRBJ2-5; 8 bases line up with TRBD2. This sequence was found in a middle-aged man who received an inactivated influenza vaccine. Sequenced here: PBMCs from blood, sampled 11 to 12 days after vaccination. The CDR3: CASSLPGGTRETQYF. As DNA, the CDR3 is TGTGCCAGCAGCTTGCCGGGGGGGACCCGGGAGACCCAGTACTTC. The variable domain in full, with the rest retrieved from reference TRBV7-9 and TRBJ2-5, is DTGVSQNPRHKITKRGQNVTFRCDPISEHNRLYWYRQTLGQGPEFLTYFQNEAQLEKSRLLSDRFSAERPKGSFSTLEIQRTEQGDSAMYLCASSLPGGTRETQYFGPGTRLLVL.